The TCR beta chain under discussion was sequenced for a study of cytomegalovirus exposure and HLA in healthy donors. Germline V lookup: CDR1 MGHRA, CDR2 YSYEKL. V lost 0 bases and J 3 bases, leaving 5 bases between the germline ends. The CDR3 runs 13 residues. The study ran its PCR with 60 Vbeta and 13 Jbeta primers. The assay was immunoSEQ multiplex PCR, and TCRdb's table has in-frame clones only and misses some. Among 150,000 to 200,000 clones, around four fifths were seen once, and the ten largest hold around 7%. This clone was detected a few times. Other nucleotide sequences from this sample produce the same CDR3.

The sequenced sample was PBMCs. The receptor was derived from a male donor in good health and CMV-seropositive. The genes are TRBV4-1 and TRBJ1-1, with D hard to call. The chain's CDR3 is CASSQDRDTEAFF. The DNA for the CDR3 is TGCGCCAGCAGCCAAGATCGGGACACTGAAGCTTTCTTT.